The clone carrying this T cell receptor beta chain was detected a few times. What it binds is unknown. The data stem from a study of naive and memory T cell subsets. Findings and limits, study-wide: Naive repertoires, especially CD8, held a few larger clonotypes, possibly memory cells re-expressing CD45RA.

Germline lookup yields CDR1 SGHDT and CDR2 YYEEEE. This CDR3 is 15 amino acids long. The germline V and J ends were trimmed by 4 bases and 4 bases, with 16 bases remaining between them. Both TRBC1 and TRBC2 were covered by a beta constant-region primer of two equimolar oligonucleotides. Nested alpha and beta constant-region primers with the SP2 primer drove four PCR rounds on ligated cDNA. MiXCR was run by TCRdb on the UMI-ligation and nested PCR reads, yielding one entry per CDR3 protein. Here the sample spans 120,000 to 150,000 distinct CDR3 sequences, approximately 20% being singletons. This clonotype was sampled from a human donor in good health. The chain links TRBV5-6 to TRBJ2-3; the D gene is possibly TRBD2 (7 bases). The sample consisted of naive CD8+ T cells from blood. CDR3 DNA sequence: TGTGCCAGCAGCGCCGAGGGGGGGTACGCAGATACGCAGTATTTT. It yields the protein CASSAEGGYADTQYF. The whole variable domain, remainder taken from reference TRBV5-6 and TRBJ2-3, is DAGVTQSPTHLIKTRGQQVTLRCSPKSGHDTVSWYQQALGQGPQFIFQYYEEEERQRGNFPDRFSGHQFPNYSSELNVNALLLGDSALYLCASSAEGGYADTQYFGPGTRLTVL.